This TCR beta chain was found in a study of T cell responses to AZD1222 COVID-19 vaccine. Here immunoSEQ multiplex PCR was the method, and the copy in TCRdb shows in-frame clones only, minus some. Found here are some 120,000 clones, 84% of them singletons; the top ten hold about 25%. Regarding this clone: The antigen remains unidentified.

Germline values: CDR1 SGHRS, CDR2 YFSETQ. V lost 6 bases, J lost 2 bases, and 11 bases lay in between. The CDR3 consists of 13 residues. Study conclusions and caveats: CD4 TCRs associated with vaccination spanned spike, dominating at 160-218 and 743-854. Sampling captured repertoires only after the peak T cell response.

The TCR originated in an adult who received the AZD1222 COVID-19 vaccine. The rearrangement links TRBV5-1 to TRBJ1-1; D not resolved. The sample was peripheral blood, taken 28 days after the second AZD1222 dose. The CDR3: CASNLNINTEAFF. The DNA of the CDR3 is TGCGCCAGCAACCTAAACATAAACACTGAAGCTTTCTTT.